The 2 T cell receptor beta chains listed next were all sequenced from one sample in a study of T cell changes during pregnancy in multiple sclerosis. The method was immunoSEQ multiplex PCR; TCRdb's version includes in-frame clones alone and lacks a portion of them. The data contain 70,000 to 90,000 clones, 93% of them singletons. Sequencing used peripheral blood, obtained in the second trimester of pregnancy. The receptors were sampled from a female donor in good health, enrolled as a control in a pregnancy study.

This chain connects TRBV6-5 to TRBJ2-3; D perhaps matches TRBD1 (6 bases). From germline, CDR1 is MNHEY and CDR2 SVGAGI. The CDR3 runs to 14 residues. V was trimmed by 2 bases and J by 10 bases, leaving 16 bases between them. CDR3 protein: CASSYEEQGVSQYF. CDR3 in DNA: TGTGCCAGCAGTTACGAAGAACAGGGAGTTTCGCAGTATTTT.

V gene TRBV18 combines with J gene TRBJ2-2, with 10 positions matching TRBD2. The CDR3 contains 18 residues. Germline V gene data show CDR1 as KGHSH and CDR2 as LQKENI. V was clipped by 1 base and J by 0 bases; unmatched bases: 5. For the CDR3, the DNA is TGTGCCAGCTCACCACGAGCAGCGGGGGGGGCGAACACCGGGGAGCTGTTTTTT. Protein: CASSPRAAGGANTGELFF.